This entry describes one T cell receptor beta chain. These data come from a study of response to subunit inactivated influenza vaccine. One entry per CDR3 protein, called by TCRdb with MiXCR from the RT-PCR reads. The sample has roughly 760,000 distinct CDR3 sequences, roughly 20% seen once. Trimming took off 4 bases at V and 1 base at J, with 10 bases between the two ends. CDR3 length: 14 amino acids. The germline CDR1 and CDR2 sequences are DFQATT and SNEGSKA (reference sequence). Sequencing used PBMCs from blood, obtained roughly 5 days after vaccination. The source is a man aged 45-60 years who received an inactivated influenza vaccine. The chain is built from TRBV20-1 and TRBJ2-2; D is uncertain. This CDR3 reads CSAKGPLNTGELFF. In nucleotides, the CDR3 is TGCAGTGCTAAAGGGCCCTTGAACACCGGGGAGCTGTTTTTT.